Listed here is a single T cell receptor beta chain. The sample originates from a study of control samples from healthy donors and cancer patients. The assay was immunoSEQ multiplex PCR, and TCRdb's table has in-frame clones only and misses some. The sample has some 180,000 clones; the top ten hold 2% to 2.5%. What was sequenced was blood. The clonotype originates from a woman in her twenties or thirties in good health.

Here the CDR3 reads CASSQDLGIYEQYF. CDR3 DNA: TGTGCCAGCAGCCAAGATCTAGGCATTTACGAGCAGTACTTC. The rearrangement joins TRBV3-1 (or the pseudogene TRBV3-2) to TRBJ2-7; D is ambiguous. The ends were cut back, 0 bases at V and 4 bases at J, with 10 bases in the middle. The CDR3 spans 14 residues. Germline CDR1 is LGHDT and CDR2 is YNNKEL (reference sequence).